Listed here are 20 T cell receptor beta chains from one sample, sequenced in a study of response to subunit inactivated influenza vaccine. One entry per CDR3 protein, called by TCRdb with MiXCR from the RT-PCR reads. Counted here are around 480,000 distinct CDR3 sequences, about 17% occurring once; the ten biggest clones make up less than 4%. The sample in question was CD4+ T cells sorted from PBMCs, obtained about 24 months after vaccination. The source of these receptors is a man aged 50 to 69 who received an inactivated influenza vaccine.

The sample holds one count of this clonotype. The rearrangement uses TRBV28 and TRBJ1-4, with D possibly being TRBD1 (5 bases). Trimming removed 7 bases from V and 7 bases from J, with 19 bases in between. The CDR3 is 15 residues long. Germline CDR1 is MDHEN and CDR2 is SYDVKM. The CDR3 sequence: CASISGRGESEKLFF. The DNA of the CDR3 is TGTGCCAGCATCTCCGGACGGGGGGAGAGTGAAAAACTGTTTTTT.

This sequence joins TRBV15 and TRBJ2-1; D gene uncertain. V lost 1 base, J lost 6 bases, and 7 bases lay in between. Germline loops: CDR1 LNHNV, CDR2 YYDKDF (reference sequence). CDR3 length: 13 amino acids. The CDR3 here is CATSRGQLNEQFF. In DNA, the CDR3 is TGTGCCACCAGCAGAGGACAACTCAATGAGCAGTTCTTC. Full variable domain (rest looked up from reference TRBV15 and TRBJ2-1): DAMVIQNPRYQVTQFGKPVTLSCSQTLNHNVMYWYQQKSSQAPKLLFHYYDKDFNNEADTPDNFQSRRPNTSFCFLDIRSPGLGDTAMYLCATSRGQLNEQFFGPGTRLTVL.

The chain couples TRBV29-1 to TRBJ2-7; 8 positions match TRBD2. The CDR3 is 13 residues long. Germline V CDR1 and CDR2: SQVTM, ANQGSEA. With 7 bases clipped from V and 5 bases from J, the junction kept 10 bases outside the gene matches. CDR3 sequence reads: CSAGTGGGHEQYF. The DNA for the CDR3 is TGCAGCGCGGGGACCGGGGGGGGACACGAGCAGTACTTC.

This clonotype has ten or more counts. The chain carries TRBV18 and TRBJ2-2, with 11 bases lining up with TRBD2. V trimming: 3 bases; J trimming: 7 bases; junction bases outside the gene matches: 7. CDR1 is KGHSH and CDR2 is LQKENI in the germline V gene. The CDR3 is 16 residues long. The CDR3 region has the DNA TGTGCCAGCTCACCCGGGACTAGCGGACCATTCGGGGAGCTGTTTTTT. This encodes CASSPGTSGPFGELFF.

The gene calls are TRBV7-2 and TRBJ2-2, with 9 bases matching TRBD2. The CDR3 is made up of 15 amino acids. The junction had 8 bases not matched to a gene; V was cut back by 5 bases and J by 7 bases. Germline CDR1 SGHTA, CDR2 FQGNSA. The DNA of the CDR3 is TGTGCCAGCAGCCCAAGTAGCGGGAGAAGCGGGGAGCTGTTTTTT. Its protein product is CASSPSSGRSGELFF.

The chain combines TRBV20-1 with TRBJ2-7; 9 positions agree with TRBD1. Germline V lookup: CDR1 DFQATT, CDR2 SNEGSKA (reference sequence). The CDR3 is 13 amino acids. Unmatched junction bases numbered 5, after V lost 4 bases and J lost 4 bases. The CDR3: CSATSGTGYEQYF. CDR3 coding DNA: TGCAGTGCTACATCCGGGACAGGGTACGAGCAGTACTTC.

The chain recombines TRBV10-3 with TRBJ2-3, with D tentatively TRBD1 (8 bases). CDR1 and CDR2 from the germline V gene are ENHRY and SYGVKD. This CDR3 is 15 amino acids long. V lost 2 bases and J lost 4, with 13 bases in between. Here the CDR3 DNA reads TGTGCCATCAGTGAGGGACAGGGAGGGGCAGATACGCAGTATTTT. It is translated as CAISEGQGGADTQYF.

This clonotype was observed a few times. This chain links TRBV3-1 with TRBJ2-7; D possibly corresponds to TRBD2 (7 bases). Germline V gene data show CDR1 as LGHDT and CDR2 as YNNKEL (reference sequence). This CDR3 has 16 amino acids. V shed 0 bases and J shed 3 bases, with 15 bases lying between them. Here the CDR3 reads CASSQDPGLGGYEQYF. Written as DNA, the CDR3 is TGTGCCAGCAGCCAAGATCCCGGACTAGGGGGCTACGAGCAGTACTTC.

This clonotype was seen only a few times. The rearrangement links TRBV20-1 to TRBJ2-4, with 10 bases lining up with TRBD1. Germline-derived CDR1 and CDR2 are DFQATT and SNEGSKA (reference sequence). This CDR3 region has 14 residues. Trimming at V came to 4 bases and at J to 9 bases, leaving 9 bases not matched to a gene. This CDR3 is CSAIFGTGAGIQYF. For the CDR3, the DNA is TGCAGTGCTATCTTCGGGACAGGGGCTGGCATTCAGTACTTC.

Written as DNA, the CDR3 is TGTGCCACCAGCAGAGGACAGGGGATTGAGCAGTTCTTC. This translates into CATSRGQGIEQFF. The rearrangement links TRBV15 to TRBJ2-1, with 8 bases matching TRBD1. CDR1 is LNHNV, CDR2 YYDKDF, per germline (reference sequence). This CDR3 has 13 residues. V dropped 1 base and J dropped 9; count of bases not matched to a gene: 2.

This chain joins TRBV12-3 or TRBV12-4 and TRBJ1-2; D gene unclear. The V end was cut by 4 bases, the J end by 5 bases, with 8 bases between. The CDR3 totals 12 residues. The CDR3 spells CASSSQRYGYTF. For the CDR3, the DNA is TGTGCCAGCAGTTCCCAAAGGTATGGCTACACCTTC.

The V gene is TRBV4-1, the J gene TRBJ2-5; D might be TRBD2 (5 bases). V was pared by 1 base and J by 4 bases, with 10 bases between. The CDR3 consists of 14 residues. Germline loops: CDR1 MGHRA, CDR2 YSYEKL. The CDR3 DNA sequence: TGCGCCAGCAGCCAAGCAAGCGCGGGAGAGACCCAGTACTTC. Encoded protein: CASSQASAGETQYF.

This clonotype appeared a few times. This chain joins TRBV12-3 or TRBV12-4 and TRBJ2-3; 12 positions match TRBD2. This CDR3 is built from 16 residues. J was trimmed by 0 bases and V by 6 bases; bases with no gene match: 4. Here the CDR3 DNA reads TGTGCCAGCAGGGCTAGCGGGAGGGCTAGCACAGATACGCAGTATTTT. The encoded protein is CASRASGRASTDTQYF.

This clonotype is a singleton in its sample. The chain combines TRBV29-1 with TRBJ2-1; 7 nucleotides align to TRBD1. The ends lost 7 bases at V and 9 bases at J; junction bases unmatched: 9. The CDR3 consists of 12 residues. Germline lookup yields CDR1 SQVTM and CDR2 ANQGSEA. CDR3 DNA sequence: TGCAGCGGCCGCTGGCCAGGGGGTGAGCAGTTCTTC. This gives the protein CSGRWPGGEQFF.

This clonotype was recorded a few times. The J gene is TRBJ1-1, the V gene TRBV7-3; maybe TRBD1 (5 bases). V gave up 1 base and J gave up 12 bases, with 18 bases separating them. The CDR3 loop spans 14 amino acids. Germline lookup yields CDR1 SGHTA and CDR2 FQGTGA. In DNA, the CDR3 is TGTGCCAGCAGCTTAAGCAGGGAAGCCCCTGTAACTTTCTTT. Protein product: CASSLSREAPVTFF.

V is TRBV20-1 and J is TRBJ2-1; the D gene is possibly TRBD1 (6 bases). The CDR3 runs to 14 residues. Germline V gives CDR1 DFQATT, CDR2 SNEGSKA (reference sequence). The V gene lost 0 bases and the J gene lost 7 bases, with 13 bases spanning the gap. The CDR3: CSARDRTEWNEQFF. The DNA for the CDR3 is TGCAGTGCTAGAGACCGGACAGAGTGGAATGAGCAGTTCTTC.

This clonotype has just a few counts. The gene calls are TRBV9 and TRBJ2-7, with 12 bases lining up with TRBD1. The CDR3 has 17 amino acids. CDR1 is SGDLS, CDR2 YYNGEE, per germline. The J segment lost 3 bases and the V segment lost 4 bases, leaving 11 bases of the junction unmatched. The CDR3 spells CASSPRLGTGGNYEQYF. The CDR3, as DNA: TGTGCCAGCAGCCCCCGCCTCGGGACAGGGGGCAACTACGAGCAGTACTTC.

The V call is TRBV19, the J call TRBJ2-2, with unresolved D. This CDR3 has 13 amino acids. V lost 8 bases, J lost 2 bases, and 9 bases lay in between. Germline CDR1 is LNHDA and CDR2 is SQIVND (reference sequence). The CDR3 spells CASGTLNTGELFF. The CDR3 nucleotides read TGTGCCAGTGGAACGTTAAACACCGGGGAGCTGTTTTTT.

This clonotype was detected many times. The chain joins TRBV3-1 to TRBJ2-2; possible D gene TRBD2, 6 bases. The CDR3 extends over 14 amino acids. Germline assignment: CDR1 LGHDT and CDR2 YNNKEL (reference sequence). The ends were cut back, 4 bases at V and 5 bases at J, with 11 bases in the middle. The chain's CDR3 is CASSLAGRTGELFF. The CDR3 coding sequence is TGTGCCAGCAGCCTGGCGGGAAGGACCGGGGAGCTGTTTTTT.

This clonotype appeared once. This sequence joins TRBV5-1 and TRBJ2-7; 7 nucleotides agree with TRBD2. The CDR3 is made up of 13 amino acids. Germline V gene lookup returns CDR1 SGHRS and CDR2 YFSETQ. Losses at the gene ends were 4 bases for V and 10 bases for J; bases not matched to a gene: 11. CDR3 coding DNA: TGCGCCAGCAGCGGGGACTATCCTACGTATCAGTACTTC. Translation gives CASSGDYPTYQYF.